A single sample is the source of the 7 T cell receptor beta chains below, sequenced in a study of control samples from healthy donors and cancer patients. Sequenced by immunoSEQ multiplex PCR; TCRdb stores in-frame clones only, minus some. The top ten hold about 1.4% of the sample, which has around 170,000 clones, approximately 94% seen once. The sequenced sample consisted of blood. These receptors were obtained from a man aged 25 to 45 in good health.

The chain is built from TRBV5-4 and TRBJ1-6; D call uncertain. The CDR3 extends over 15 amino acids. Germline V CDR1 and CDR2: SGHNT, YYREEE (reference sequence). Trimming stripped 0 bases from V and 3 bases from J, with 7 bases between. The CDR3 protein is CASSLDQDYNSPLHF. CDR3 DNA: TGTGCCAGCAGCTTGGATCAGGACTATAATTCACCCCTCCACTTT.

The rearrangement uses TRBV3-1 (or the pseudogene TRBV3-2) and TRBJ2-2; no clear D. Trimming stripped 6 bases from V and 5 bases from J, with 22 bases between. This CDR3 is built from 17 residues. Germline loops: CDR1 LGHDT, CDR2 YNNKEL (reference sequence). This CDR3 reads CASRSPGPPFNTGELFF. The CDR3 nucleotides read TGTGCCAGCAGGTCTCCGGGTCCCCCCTTTAATACCGGGGAGCTGTTTTTT.

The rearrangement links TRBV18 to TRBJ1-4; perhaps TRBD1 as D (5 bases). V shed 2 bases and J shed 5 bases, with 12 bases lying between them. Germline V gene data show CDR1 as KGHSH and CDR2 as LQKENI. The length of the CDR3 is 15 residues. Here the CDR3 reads CASSPFRDPNEKLFF. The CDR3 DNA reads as TGTGCCAGCTCACCATTCCGGGACCCCAATGAAAAACTGTTTTTT.

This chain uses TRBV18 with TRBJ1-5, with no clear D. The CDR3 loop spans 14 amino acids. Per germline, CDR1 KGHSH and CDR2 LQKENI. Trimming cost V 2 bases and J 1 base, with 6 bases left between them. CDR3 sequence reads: CASSPESSNQPQHF. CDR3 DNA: TGTGCCAGCTCACCAGAATCGAGCAATCAGCCCCAGCATTTT. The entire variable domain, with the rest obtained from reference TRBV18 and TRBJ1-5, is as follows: NAGVMQNPRHLVRRRGQEARLRCSPMKGHSHVYWYRQLPEEGLKFMVYLQKENIIDESGMPKERFSAEFPKEGPSILRIQQVVRGDSAAYFCASSPESSNQPQHFGDGTRLSIL.

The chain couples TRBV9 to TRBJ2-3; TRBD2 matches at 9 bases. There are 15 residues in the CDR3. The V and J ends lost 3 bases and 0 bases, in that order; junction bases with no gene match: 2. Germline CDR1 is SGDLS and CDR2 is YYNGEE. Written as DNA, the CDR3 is TGTGCCAGCAGCGCTGGGACTAGCAGCACAGATACGCAGTATTTT. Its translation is CASSAGTSSTDTQYF.

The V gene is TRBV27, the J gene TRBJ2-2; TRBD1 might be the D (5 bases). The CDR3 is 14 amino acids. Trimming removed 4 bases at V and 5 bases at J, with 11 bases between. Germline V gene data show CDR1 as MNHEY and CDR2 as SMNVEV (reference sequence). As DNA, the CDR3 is TGTGCCAGCAGTTGGGGCCCGAGGACCGGGGAGCTGTTTTTT. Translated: CASSWGPRTGELFF.

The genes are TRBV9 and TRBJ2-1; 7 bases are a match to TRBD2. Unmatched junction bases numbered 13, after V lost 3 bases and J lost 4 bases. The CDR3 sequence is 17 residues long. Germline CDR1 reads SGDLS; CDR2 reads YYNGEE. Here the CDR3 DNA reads TGTGCCAGCAGCGGCTTACGGGAGCGGGGAAGGTACAATGAGCAGTTCTTC. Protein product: CASSGLRERGRYNEQFF.